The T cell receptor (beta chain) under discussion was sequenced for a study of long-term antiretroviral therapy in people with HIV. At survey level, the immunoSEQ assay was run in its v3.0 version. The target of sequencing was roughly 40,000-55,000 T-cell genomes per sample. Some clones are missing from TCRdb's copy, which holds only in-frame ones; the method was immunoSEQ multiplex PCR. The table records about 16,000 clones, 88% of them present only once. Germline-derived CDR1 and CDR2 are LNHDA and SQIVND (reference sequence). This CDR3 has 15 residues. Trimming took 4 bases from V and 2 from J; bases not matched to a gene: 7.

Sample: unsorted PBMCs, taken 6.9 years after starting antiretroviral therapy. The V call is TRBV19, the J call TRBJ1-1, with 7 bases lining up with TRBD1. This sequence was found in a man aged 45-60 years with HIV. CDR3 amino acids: CASSKIGTANTEAFF. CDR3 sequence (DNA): TGTGCCAGTAGTAAAATCGGGACAGCCAACACTGAAGCTTTCTTT.